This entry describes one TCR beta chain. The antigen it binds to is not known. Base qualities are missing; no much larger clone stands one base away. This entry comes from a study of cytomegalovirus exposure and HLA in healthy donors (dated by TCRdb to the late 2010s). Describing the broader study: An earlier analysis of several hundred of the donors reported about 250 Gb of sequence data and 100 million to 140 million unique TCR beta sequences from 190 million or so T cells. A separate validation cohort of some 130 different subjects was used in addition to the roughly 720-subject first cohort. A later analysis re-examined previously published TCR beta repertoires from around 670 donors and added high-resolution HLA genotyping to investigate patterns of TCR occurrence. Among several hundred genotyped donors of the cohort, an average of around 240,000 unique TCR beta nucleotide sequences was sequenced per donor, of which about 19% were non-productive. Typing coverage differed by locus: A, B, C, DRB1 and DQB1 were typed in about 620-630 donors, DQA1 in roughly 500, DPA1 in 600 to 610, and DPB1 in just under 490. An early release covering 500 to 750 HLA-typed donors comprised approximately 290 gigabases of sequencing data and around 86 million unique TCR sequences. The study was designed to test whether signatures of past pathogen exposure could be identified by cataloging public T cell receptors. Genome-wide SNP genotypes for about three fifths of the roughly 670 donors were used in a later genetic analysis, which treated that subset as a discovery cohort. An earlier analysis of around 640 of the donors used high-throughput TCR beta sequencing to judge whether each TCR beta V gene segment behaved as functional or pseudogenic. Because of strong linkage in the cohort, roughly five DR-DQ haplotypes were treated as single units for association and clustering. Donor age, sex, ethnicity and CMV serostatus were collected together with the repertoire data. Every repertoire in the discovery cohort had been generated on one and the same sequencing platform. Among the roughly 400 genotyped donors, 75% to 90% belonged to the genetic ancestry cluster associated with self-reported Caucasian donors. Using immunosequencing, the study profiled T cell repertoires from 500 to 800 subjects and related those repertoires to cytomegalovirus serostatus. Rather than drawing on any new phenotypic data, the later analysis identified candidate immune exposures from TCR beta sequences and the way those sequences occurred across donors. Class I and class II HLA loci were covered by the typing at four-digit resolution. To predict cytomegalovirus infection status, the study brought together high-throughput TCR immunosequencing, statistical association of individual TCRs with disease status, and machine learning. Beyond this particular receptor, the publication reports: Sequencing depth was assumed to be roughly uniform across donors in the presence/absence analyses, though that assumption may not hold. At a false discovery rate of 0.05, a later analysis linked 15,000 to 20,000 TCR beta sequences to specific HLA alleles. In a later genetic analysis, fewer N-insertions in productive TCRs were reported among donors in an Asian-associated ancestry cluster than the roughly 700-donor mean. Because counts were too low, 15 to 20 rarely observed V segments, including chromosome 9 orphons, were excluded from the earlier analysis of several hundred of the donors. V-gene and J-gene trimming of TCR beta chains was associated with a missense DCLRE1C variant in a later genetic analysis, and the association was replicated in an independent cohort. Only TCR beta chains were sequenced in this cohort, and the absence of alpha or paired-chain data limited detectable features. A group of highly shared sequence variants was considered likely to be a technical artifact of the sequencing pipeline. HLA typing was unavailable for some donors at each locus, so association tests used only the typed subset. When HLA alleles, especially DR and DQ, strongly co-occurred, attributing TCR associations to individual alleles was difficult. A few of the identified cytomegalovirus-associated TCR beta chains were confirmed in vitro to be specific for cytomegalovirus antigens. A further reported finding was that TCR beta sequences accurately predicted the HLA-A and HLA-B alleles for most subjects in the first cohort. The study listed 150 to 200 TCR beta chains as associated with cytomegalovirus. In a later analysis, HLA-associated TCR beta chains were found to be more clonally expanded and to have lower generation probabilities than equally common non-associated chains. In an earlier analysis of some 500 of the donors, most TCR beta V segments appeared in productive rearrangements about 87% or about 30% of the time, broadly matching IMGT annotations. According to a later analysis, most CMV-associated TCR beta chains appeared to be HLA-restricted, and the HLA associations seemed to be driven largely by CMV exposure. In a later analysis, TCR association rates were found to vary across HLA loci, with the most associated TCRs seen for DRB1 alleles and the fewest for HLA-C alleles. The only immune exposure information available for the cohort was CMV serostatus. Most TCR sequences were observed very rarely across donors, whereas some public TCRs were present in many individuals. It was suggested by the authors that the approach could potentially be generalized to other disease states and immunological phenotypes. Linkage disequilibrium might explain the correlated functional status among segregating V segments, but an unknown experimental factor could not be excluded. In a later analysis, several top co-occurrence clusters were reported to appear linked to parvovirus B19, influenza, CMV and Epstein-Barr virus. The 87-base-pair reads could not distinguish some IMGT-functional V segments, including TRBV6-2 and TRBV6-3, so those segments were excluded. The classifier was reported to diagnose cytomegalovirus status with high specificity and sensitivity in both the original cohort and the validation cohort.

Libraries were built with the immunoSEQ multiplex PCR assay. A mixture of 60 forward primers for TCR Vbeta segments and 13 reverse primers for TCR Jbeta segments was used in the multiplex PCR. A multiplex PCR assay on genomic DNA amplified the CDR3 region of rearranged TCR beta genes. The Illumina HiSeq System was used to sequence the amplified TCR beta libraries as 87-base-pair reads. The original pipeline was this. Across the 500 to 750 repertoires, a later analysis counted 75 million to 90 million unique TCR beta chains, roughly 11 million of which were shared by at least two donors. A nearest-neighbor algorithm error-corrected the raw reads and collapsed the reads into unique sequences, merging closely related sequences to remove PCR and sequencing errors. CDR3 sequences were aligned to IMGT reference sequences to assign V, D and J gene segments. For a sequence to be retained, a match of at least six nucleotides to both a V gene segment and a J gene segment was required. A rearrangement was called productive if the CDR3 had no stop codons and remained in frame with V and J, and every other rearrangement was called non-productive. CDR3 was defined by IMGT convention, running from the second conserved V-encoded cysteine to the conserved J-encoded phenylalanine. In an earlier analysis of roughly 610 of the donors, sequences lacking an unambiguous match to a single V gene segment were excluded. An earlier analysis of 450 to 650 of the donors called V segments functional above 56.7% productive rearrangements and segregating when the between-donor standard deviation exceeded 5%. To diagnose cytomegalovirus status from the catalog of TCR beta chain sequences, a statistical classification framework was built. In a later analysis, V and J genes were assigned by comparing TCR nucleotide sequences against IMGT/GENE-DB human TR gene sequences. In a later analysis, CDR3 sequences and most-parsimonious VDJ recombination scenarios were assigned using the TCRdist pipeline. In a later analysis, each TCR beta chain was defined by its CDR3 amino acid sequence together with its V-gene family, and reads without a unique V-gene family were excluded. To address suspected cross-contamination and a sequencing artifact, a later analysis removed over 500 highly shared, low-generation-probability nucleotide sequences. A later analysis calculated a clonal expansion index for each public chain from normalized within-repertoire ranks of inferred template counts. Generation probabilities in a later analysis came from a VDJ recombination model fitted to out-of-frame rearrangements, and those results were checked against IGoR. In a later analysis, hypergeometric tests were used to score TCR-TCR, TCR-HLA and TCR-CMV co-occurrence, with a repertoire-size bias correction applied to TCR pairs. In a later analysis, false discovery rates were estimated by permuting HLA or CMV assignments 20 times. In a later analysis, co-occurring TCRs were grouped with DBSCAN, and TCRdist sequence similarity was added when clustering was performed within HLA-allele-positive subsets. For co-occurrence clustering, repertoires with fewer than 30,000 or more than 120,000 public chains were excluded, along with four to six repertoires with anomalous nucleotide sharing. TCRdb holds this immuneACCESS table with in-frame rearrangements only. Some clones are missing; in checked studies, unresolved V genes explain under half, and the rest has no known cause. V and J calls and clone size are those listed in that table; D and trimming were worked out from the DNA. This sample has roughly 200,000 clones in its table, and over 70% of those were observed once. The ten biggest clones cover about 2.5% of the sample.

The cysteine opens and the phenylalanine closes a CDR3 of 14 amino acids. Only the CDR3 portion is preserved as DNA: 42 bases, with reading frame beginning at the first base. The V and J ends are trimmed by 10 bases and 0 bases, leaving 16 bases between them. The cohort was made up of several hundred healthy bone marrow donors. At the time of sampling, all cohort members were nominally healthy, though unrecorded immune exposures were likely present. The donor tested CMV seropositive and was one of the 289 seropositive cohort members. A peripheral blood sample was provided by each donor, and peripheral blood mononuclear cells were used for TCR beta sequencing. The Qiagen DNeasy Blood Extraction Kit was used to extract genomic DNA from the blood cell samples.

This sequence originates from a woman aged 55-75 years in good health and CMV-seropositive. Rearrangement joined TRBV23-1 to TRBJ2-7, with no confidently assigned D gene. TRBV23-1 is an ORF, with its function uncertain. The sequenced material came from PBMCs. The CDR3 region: CATTRAGSSYEQYF. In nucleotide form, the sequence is TGCGCCACCACCCGAGCAGGCAGCTCCTACGAGCAGTACTTC.